This is a list of T cell receptor beta chains from one sample in a study of T-cell reconstitution after alpha-beta-depleted transplantation in children. TCRdb re-analysed the PCR reads in MiXCR, keeping a single row per CDR3 protein. The sample comprises about 300,000 distinct CDR3 sequences, roughly 9.1% of which are singletons, and 7.5% rests with the top ten. The material sequenced was PBMCs, taken before TCRalphabeta/CD19-depleted stem cell transplant. These receptors originate from a boy younger than two with acute myeloid leukemia, due to receive a stem cell transplant. The CDR3 runs from the conserved cysteine through the conserved F or W. D genes are given only for firm matches. Not every row has a clone size; where given, it reads once, few, many or a size class.

TRBD1,TRBV24-1,TRBJ2-2,14,NA,CATSDRGQGWELFF,TGTGCCACCAGTGATCGTGGACAGGGCTGGGAGCTGTTTTTT
NA,TRBV12-3/TRBV12-4,TRBJ1-2,11,NA,CASSSTVGYTF,TGTGCCAGCAGTTCGACAGTTGGCTACACCTTC
TRBD1,TRBV12-3/TRBV12-4,TRBJ2-4,12,NA,CASSRDRDIQYF,TGTGCCAGCAGTCGGGACAGGGACATTCAGTACTTC
NA,TRBV2,TRBJ2-7,12,many,CASSEQGGEQYF,TGTGCCAGCAGTGAACAAGGAGGCGAGCAGTACTTC
NA,TRBV6-1,TRBJ2-3,19,few,CASSEAGDFIGLGAHTQYF,TGTGCCAGCAGTGAAGCAGGGGACTTCATCGGGTTGGGCGCGCATACGCAGTATTTT
NA,TRBV20-1,TRBJ1-5,16,few,CSARDKTGYSNQPQHF,TGCAGTGCTAGAGACAAAACAGGATATAGCAATCAGCCCCAGCATTTT
NA,TRBV28,TRBJ2-5,10,many,CASSGETQYF,TGTGCCAGCAGCGGGGAGACCCAGTACTTC
NA,TRBV20-1,TRBJ2-5,13,many,CSASGGAQETQYF,TGCAGTGCTAGTGGTGGGGCTCAAGAGACCCAGTACTTC
TRBD2,TRBV4-3,TRBJ2-1,19,few,CASSLSGRGLWTSGNEQFF,TGCGCCAGCAGCCTTAGCGGCAGGGGGCTTTGGACTAGCGGCAATGAGCAGTTCTTC
NA,TRBV28,TRBJ1-5,13,many,CASSETRIQPQHF,TGTGCCAGCAGCGAAACAAGGATTCAGCCCCAGCATTTT
NA,TRBV11-1,TRBJ2-1,15,few,CASRSRDTDYNEQFF,TGTGCCAGCAGATCCCGGGATACCGATTACAATGAGCAGTTCTTC
TRBD2,TRBV3-1,TRBJ2-5,15,few,CASSFHRGGVETQYF,TGTGCCAGCAGCTTCCACCGGGGGGGGGTGGAGACCCAGTACTTC
NA,TRBV7-2,TRBJ1-1,17,many,CASSPRAGWEQDTEAFF,TGTGCCAGCAGCCCTAGAGCAGGGTGGGAGCAGGACACTGAAGCTTTCTTT
TRBD1,TRBV25-1,TRBJ2-1,16,many,CASSEDGQGAYNEQFF,TGTGCCAGCAGTGAAGACGGACAGGGGGCCTACAATGAGCAGTTCTTC
NA,TRBV12-3/TRBV12-4,TRBJ1-5,17,many,CASSPGGKGFNNQPQHF,TGTGCCAGCAGTCCGGGCGGGAAGGGATTTAACAATCAGCCCCAGCATTTT
NA,TRBV3-1,TRBJ2-7,14,many,CASSSRDHLYEQYF,TGTGCCAGCAGCTCCCGGGACCATCTCTACGAGCAGTACTTC
NA,TRBV29-1,TRBJ1-1,15,many,CSVEGMPGLATEAFF,TGCAGCGTTGAAGGCATGCCGGGGTTGGCCACTGAAGCTTTCTTT
NA,TRBV7-2,TRBJ2-1,15,many,CASSLLGSSYNEQFF,TGTGCCAGCAGCTTACTGGGTAGCTCCTACAATGAGCAGTTCTTC
TRBD2,TRBV7-2,TRBJ2-7,15,few,CASSSLRTRPYEQYF,TGTGCCAGCAGCTCGCTCCGGACTAGGCCCTACGAGCAGTACTTC
NA,TRBV11-3,TRBJ2-3,18,few,CASSLSPLGGWGTDTQYF,TGTGCCAGCAGCTTATCCCCTCTTGGGGGATGGGGGACAGATACGCAGTATTTT
TRBD2,TRBV25-1,TRBJ2-7,16,many,CASSNKRSGIRREQYF,TGTGCCAGCAGCAATAAAAGGAGCGGGATTCGGCGCGAGCAGTACTTC
NA,TRBV19,TRBJ1-1,11,few,CASSMTGEAFF,TGTGCCAGTAGTATGACAGGTGAAGCTTTCTTT
TRBD2,TRBV5-1,TRBJ2-3,16,many,CASSIQRGGRTDTQYF,TGCGCCAGCAGCATCCAGCGGGGGGGCCGGACAGATACGCAGTATTTT
NA,TRBV28,TRBJ1-5,13,NA,CASRVGGSQPQHF,TGTGCCAGCAGGGTCGGGGGGAGCCAGCCCCAGCATTTT
NA,TRBV7-6,TRBJ2-7,14,few,CASSARDRSYEQYF,TGTGCCAGCAGCGCCCGAGACAGATCCTACGAGCAGTACTTC
NA,TRBV20-1,TRBJ1-1,15,many,CSARTPGQKNTEAFF,TGCAGTGCTAGAACCCCCGGACAGAAGAACACTGAAGCTTTCTTT
NA,TRBV12-3/TRBV12-4,TRBJ2-1,14,NA,CASRGDRHYNEQFF,TGTGCCAGTCGGGGGGACAGACACTACAATGAGCAGTTCTTC
TRBD2,TRBV15,TRBJ2-3,17,many,CATSRPGTSGGTDTQYF,TGTGCCACCAGCAGACCTGGGACTAGCGGGGGTACAGATACGCAGTATTTT
NA,TRBV5-1,TRBJ2-2,19,many,CASSGRAPGPFTNTGELFF,TGCGCCAGCAGCGGCCGGGCCCCGGGCCCATTTACGAACACCGGGGAGCTGTTTTTT
NA,TRBV12-3/TRBV12-4,TRBJ1-5,13,many,CASTPGAFQPQHF,TGTGCCAGCACCCCAGGGGCTTTTCAGCCCCAGCATTTT
NA,TRBV28,TRBJ2-3,13,many,CASSFSQGDTQYF,TGTGCCAGCAGTTTTTCGCAGGGTGATACGCAGTATTTT
NA,TRBV20-1,TRBJ1-6,13,few,CSGRDAHNSPLHF,TGCAGTGGCCGGGACGCCCATAATTCACCCCTCCACTTT
NA,TRBV12-3/TRBV12-4,TRBJ2-5,14,many,CASSLVSREETQYF,TGTGCCAGCAGTTTAGTTTCCAGGGAAGAGACCCAGTACTTC
NA,TRBV24-1,TRBJ1-1,11,many,CATRKNTEAFF,TGTGCCACCAGGAAGAACACTGAAGCTTTCTTT
NA,TRBV20-1,TRBJ2-6,14,many,CSARGHSGANVLTF,TGCAGTGCTAGAGGACACTCTGGGGCCAACGTCCTGACTTTC
NA,TRBV12-3/TRBV12-4,TRBJ2-1,14,many,CASRPGGPNNEQFF,TGTGCCAGCAGGCCCGGGGGGCCAAACAATGAGCAGTTCTTC
TRBD1,TRBV7-2,TRBJ1-5,16,many,CASSPRTGSGNQPQHF,TGTGCCAGCAGCCCTCGGACAGGGTCGGGCAATCAGCCCCAGCATTTT
NA,TRBV9,TRBJ2-1,15,many,CASSVEPISYNEQFF,TGTGCCAGCAGCGTAGAACCAATCTCCTACAATGAGCAGTTCTTC
NA,TRBV7-9,TRBJ2-7,11,many,CASSYDYEQYF,TGTGCCAGCAGCTACGATTACGAGCAGTACTTC
NA,TRBV20-1,TRBJ2-7,10,few,CSANGYEQYF,TGCAGTGCTAACGGTTACGAGCAGTACTTC
NA,TRBV10-3,TRBJ1-4,13,NA,CATAAYYNEKLFF,TGTGCCACCGCCGCGTACTATAATGAAAAACTGTTTTTT
TRBD1,TRBV7-8,TRBJ1-5,13,NA,CASSRQGPQPQHF,TGTGCCAGCAGCAGACAGGGGCCTCAGCCCCAGCATTTT
TRBD1,TRBV5-1,TRBJ2-3,15,NA,CASSAGQGETDTQYF,TGCGCCAGCAGCGCGGGACAGGGGGAGACAGATACGCAGTATTTT
NA,TRBV28,TRBJ2-1,13,NA,CASRPGTHNEQFF,TGTGCCAGCAGACCCGGGACGCACAATGAGCAGTTCTTC